In its sample, the clone carrying this T cell receptor beta chain was seen a few times. Antigen unknown. This CDR3 is built from 15 residues. Germline V gene lookup returns CDR1 WNHNN and CDR2 SYGVQD (reference sequence). V shed 1 base and J 5 bases; nucleotides not matched to a gene: 6. The entry originates in a study of T cell responses to AZD1222 COVID-19 vaccine. Repertoires were generated with immunoSEQ multiplex PCR, while TCRdb's copy carries only in-frame clones and drops some. This sample yields about 81,000 clones, of which 80% to 95% are seen a single time; 8% belongs to the top ten. Study results and caveats: Repertoires in all cases were sampled only once the peak T cell response had passed.

The TCR was taken from an adult who received the AZD1222 COVID-19 vaccine. The specimen comprised peripheral blood, sampled 28 days after the second AZD1222 dose. V and J are TRBV10-1 and TRBJ2-3; TRBD2 aligns across 7 bases. In DNA, the CDR3 is TGCGCCAGCAGTGAGTTGGGAATAGCGGGAGATACGCAGTATTTT. Translated, it gives CASSELGIAGDTQYF.